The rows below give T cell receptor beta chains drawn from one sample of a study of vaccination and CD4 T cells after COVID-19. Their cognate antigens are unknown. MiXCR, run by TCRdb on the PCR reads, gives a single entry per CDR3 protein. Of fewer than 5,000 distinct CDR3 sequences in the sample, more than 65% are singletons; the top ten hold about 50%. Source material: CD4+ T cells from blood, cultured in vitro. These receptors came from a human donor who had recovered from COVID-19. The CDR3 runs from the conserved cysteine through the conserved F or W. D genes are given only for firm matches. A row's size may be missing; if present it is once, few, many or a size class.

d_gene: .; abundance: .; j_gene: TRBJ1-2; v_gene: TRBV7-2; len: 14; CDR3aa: CASSSTPRGGGYTF; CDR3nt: TGTGCCAGCAGCTCCACTCCGAGAGGGGGTGGCTACACCTTC
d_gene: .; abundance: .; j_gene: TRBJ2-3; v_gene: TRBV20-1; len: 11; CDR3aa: CSVNLADTQYF; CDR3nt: TGCAGTGTCAACTTGGCAGATACGCAGTATTTT
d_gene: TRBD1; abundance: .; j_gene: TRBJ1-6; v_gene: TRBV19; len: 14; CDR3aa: CASSMGQYNSPLHF; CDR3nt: TGTGCCAGTAGTATGGGACAGTATAATTCACCCCTCCACTTT
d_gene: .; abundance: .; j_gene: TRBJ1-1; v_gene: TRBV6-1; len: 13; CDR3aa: CASQLTGITEAFF; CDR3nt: TGTGCCAGCCAACTTACAGGAATCACTGAAGCTTTCTTT
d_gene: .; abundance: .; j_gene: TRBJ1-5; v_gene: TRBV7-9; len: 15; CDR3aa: CASSLDSGGNQPQHF; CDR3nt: TGTGCCAGCAGCTTAGATTCAGGGGGCAATCAGCCCCAGCATTTT
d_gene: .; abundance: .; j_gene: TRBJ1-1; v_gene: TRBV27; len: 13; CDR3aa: CASSLASGPEAFF; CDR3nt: TGTGCCAGCAGTTTGGCGTCGGGACCTGAAGCTTTCTTT
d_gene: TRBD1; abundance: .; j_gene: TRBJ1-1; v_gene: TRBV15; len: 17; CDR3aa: CATSRDPRTGVHTEAFF; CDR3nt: TGTGCCACCAGCAGAGATCCCCGGACAGGGGTGCACACTGAAGCTTTCTTT
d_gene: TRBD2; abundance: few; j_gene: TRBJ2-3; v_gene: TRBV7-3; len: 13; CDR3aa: CASSLGTSGTQYF; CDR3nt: TGTGCCAGCAGCTTAGGAACTAGCGGGACGCAGTATTTT
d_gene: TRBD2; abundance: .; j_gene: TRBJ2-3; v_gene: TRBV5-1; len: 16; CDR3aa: CASSFNPSGNTDTQYF; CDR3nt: TGCGCCAGCAGCTTCAATCCTAGCGGGAACACAGATACGCAGTATTTT
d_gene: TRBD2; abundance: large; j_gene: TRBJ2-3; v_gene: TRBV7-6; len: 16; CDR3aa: CASSRALAGATDTQYF; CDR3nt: TGTGCCAGCAGCCGGGCCCTAGCGGGGGCGACAGATACGCAGTATTTT
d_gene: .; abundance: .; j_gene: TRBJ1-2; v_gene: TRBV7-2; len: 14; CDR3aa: CASSLGTGNYGYTF; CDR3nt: TGTGCCAGCAGCTTAGGGACGGGGAACTATGGCTACACCTTC
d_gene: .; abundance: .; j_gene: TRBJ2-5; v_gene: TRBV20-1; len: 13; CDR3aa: CSAPKDNQETQYF; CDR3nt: TGCAGTGCTCCTAAGGACAACCAAGAGACCCAGTACTTC
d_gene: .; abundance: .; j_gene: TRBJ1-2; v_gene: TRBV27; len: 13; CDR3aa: CASSLQQSYGYTF; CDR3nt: TGTGCCAGCAGTTTACAACAGAGCTATGGCTACACCTTC
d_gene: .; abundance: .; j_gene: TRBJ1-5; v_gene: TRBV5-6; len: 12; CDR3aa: CASSLSNQPQHF; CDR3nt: TGTGCCAGCAGCCTAAGCAATCAGCCCCAGCATTTT
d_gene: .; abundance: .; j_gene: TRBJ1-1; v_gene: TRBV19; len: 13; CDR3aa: CASATSMNTEAFF; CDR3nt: TGTGCCAGCGCGACCTCCATGAACACTGAAGCTTTCTTT
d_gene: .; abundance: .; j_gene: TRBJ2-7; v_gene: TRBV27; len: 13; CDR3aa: CASSFSNSYEQYF; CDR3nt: TGTGCCAGCAGTTTTTCAAACTCCTACGAGCAGTACTTC
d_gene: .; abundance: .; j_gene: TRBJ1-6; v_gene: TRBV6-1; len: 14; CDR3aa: CASSEQGYNSPLHF; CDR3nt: TGTGCCAGCAGTGAACAGGGTTATAATTCACCCCTCCACTTT
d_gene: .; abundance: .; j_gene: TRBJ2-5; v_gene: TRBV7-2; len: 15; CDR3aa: CASTLLNQPGETQYF; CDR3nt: TGTGCCAGCACCTTATTGAACCAACCGGGGGAGACCCAGTACTTC
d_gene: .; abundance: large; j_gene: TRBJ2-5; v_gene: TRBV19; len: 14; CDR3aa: CASSILGSQETQYF; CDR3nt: TGTGCCAGTAGTATATTGGGGTCCCAAGAGACCCAGTACTTC
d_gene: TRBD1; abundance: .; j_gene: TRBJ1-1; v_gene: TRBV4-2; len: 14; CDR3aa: CASSQVNQGAEAFF; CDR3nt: TGTGCCAGCAGCCAAGTTAATCAGGGGGCTGAAGCTTTCTTT
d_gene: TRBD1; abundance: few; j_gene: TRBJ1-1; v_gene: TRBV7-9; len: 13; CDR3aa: CASREGANTEAFF; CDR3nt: TGTGCCAGCAGGGAGGGGGCCAACACTGAAGCTTTCTTT
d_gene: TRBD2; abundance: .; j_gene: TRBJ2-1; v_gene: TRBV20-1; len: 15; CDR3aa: CSARVGLAGDNEQFF; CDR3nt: TGCAGTGCTAGAGTGGGCCTAGCGGGGGACAATGAGCAGTTCTTC
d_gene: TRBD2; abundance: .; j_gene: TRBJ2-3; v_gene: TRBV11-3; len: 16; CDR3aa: CASSPPLAASTDTQYF; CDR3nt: TGTGCCAGCAGCCCCCCCCTAGCGGCTAGCACAGATACGCAGTATTTT
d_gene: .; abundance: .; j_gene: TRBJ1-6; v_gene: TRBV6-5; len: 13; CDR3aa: CASSYSANSPLHF; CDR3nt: TGTGCCAGCAGTTACTCTGCCAATTCACCCCTCCACTTT
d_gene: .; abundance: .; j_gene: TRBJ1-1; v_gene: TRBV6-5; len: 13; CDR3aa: CASSYSLGSPAFF; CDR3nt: TGTGCCAGCAGTTACTCCCTCGGCTCTCCAGCTTTCTTT
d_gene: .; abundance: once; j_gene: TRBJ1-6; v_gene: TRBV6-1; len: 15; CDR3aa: CASSDLARAYSPLHF; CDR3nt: TGTGCCAGCAGTGACCTCGCCAGGGCGTACTCACCCCTCCACTTT
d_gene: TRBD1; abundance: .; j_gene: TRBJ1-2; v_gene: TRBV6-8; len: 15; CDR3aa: CASSYTPGQGMSYTF; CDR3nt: TGTGCCAGCAGTTACACTCCGGGACAGGGGATGAGCTACACCTTC
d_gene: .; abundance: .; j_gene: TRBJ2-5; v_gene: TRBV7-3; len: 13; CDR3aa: CASSAHRQETQYF; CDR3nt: TGTGCCAGCAGCGCCCACCGCCAAGAGACCCAGTACTTC
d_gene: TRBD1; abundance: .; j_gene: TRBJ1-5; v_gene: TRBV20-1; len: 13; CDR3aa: CSASRGSNQPQHF; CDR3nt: TGCAGTGCTAGCAGGGGGAGCAATCAGCCCCAGCATTTT
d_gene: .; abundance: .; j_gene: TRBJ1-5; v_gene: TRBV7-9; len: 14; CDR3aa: CASASGGAGQPQHF; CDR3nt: TGTGCCAGTGCGTCTGGGGGGGCGGGTCAGCCCCAGCATTTT
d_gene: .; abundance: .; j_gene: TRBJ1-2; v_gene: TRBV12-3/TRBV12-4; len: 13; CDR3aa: CASSLMTGIGYTF; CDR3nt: TGTGCCAGCAGTTTAATGACTGGCATCGGCTACACCTTC
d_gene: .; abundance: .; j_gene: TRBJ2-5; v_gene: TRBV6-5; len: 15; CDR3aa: CASSYSTGNRETQYF; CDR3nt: TGTGCCAGCAGTTACTCAACAGGGAATAGGGAGACCCAGTACTTC
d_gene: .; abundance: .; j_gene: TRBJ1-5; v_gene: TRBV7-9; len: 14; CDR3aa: CASSLTGLYQPQHF; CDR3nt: TGTGCCAGCAGCCTTACAGGGTTATATCAGCCCCAGCATTTT
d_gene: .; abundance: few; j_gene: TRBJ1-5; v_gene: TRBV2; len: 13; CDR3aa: CASSLTGNQPQHF; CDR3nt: TGTGCCAGCAGCTTGACCGGGAACCAGCCCCAGCATTTT
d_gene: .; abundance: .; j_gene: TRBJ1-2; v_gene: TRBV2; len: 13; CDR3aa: CASVAEPVYGYTF; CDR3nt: TGTGCTAGCGTGGCGGAGCCCGTCTATGGCTACACCTTC
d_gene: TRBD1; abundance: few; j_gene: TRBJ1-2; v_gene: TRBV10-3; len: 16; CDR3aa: CAISEGGDRGDYGYTF; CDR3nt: TGTGCCATCAGTGAGGGAGGGGACAGGGGAGACTATGGCTACACCTTC
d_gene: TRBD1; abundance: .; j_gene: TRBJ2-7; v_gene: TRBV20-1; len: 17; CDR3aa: CSARDRGRTGGVHEQYF; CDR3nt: TGCAGTGCTAGAGATAGAGGTAGGACAGGGGGTGTGCACGAGCAGTACTTC
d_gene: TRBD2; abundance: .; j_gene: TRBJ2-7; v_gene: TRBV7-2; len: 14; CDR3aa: CASSLTKREVEQYF; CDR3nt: TGTGCCAGCAGCTTAACAAAGCGGGAGGTCGAGCAGTACTTC
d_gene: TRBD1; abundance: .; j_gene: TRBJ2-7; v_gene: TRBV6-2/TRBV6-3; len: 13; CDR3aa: CASRRTGDVEQYF; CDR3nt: TGTGCCAGCAGACGGACAGGGGACGTTGAGCAGTACTTC
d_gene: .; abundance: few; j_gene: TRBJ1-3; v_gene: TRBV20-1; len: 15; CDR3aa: CSARVTQGSPNTIYF; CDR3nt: TGCAGTGCTAGAGTCACACAGGGATCTCCAAACACCATATATTTT
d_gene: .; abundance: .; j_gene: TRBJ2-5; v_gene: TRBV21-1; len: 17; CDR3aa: CASSTMAGGIWTETQYF; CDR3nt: TGTGCCAGCAGCACCATGGCGGGGGGTATCTGGACAGAGACCCAGTACTTC
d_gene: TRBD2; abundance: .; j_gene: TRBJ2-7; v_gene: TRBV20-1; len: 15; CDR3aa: CSARGLAGSSYEQYF; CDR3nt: TGCAGTGCTAGAGGACTAGCGGGGAGCTCCTACGAGCAGTACTTC
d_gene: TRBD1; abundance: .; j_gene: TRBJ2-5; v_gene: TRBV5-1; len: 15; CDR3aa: CASSQTGTGGETQYF; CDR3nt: TGCGCCAGCAGCCAGACCGGGACAGGGGGAGAGACCCAGTACTTC
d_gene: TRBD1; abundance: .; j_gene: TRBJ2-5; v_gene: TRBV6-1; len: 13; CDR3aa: CASSGRGIETQYF; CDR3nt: TGTGCCAGCAGTGGCAGGGGGATAGAGACCCAGTACTTC
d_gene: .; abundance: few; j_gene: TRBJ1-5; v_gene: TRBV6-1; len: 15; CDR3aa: CASSEYQQGIQPQHF; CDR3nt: TGTGCCAGCAGTGAATACCAACAGGGTATTCAGCCCCAGCATTTT
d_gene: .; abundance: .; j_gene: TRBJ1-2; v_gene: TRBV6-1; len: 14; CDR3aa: CASSEILPRIGYTF; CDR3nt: TGTGCCAGCAGTGAAATCCTGCCGAGAATTGGGTACACCTTC
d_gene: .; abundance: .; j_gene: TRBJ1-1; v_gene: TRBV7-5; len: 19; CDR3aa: CISVPAAPGAGKTNTEAFF; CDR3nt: .
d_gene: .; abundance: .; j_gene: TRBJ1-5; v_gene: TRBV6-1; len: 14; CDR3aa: CASRGEWRDQPQHF; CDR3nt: TGTGCCAGCAGGGGGGAGTGGAGGGATCAGCCCCAGCATTTT
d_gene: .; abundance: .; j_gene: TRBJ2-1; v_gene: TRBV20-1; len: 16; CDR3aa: CSAHGLEGVRSLEQFF; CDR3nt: TGCAGTGCTCACGGACTAGAGGGGGTTCGGTCTCTTGAGCAGTTCTTC
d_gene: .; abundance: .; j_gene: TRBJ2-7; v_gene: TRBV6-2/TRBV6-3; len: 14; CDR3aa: CASIVQRSPYEQYF; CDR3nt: TGTGCCAGCATTGTACAGCGTAGCCCCTACGAGCAGTACTTC
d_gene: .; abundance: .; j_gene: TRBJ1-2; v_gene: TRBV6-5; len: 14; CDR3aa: CASSYSEGGWGYTF; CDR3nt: TGTGCCAGCAGTTACTCTGAGGGGGGCTGGGGCTACACCTTC
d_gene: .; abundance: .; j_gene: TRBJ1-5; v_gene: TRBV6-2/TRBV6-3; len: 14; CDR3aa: CASSWGASNQPQHF; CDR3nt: TGTGCCAGCAGTTGGGGGGCAAGCAATCAGCCCCAGCATTTT
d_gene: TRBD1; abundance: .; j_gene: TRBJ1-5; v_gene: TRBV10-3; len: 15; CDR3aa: CAISEGTGVGQPQHF; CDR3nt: TGTGCCATCAGTGAAGGGACAGGGGTAGGTCAGCCCCAGCATTTT
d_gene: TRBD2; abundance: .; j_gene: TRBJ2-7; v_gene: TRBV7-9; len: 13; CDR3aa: CASLGTRSFEQYF; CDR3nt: TGTGCCTCCCTTGGGACTAGGTCCTTTGAGCAGTACTTC
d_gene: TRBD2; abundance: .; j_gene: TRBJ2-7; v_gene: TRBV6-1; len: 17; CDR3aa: CASSTLIAGGLLLEQYF; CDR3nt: TGTGCCAGCAGTACCCTCATAGCGGGAGGGCTCTTGTTGGAGCAGTACTTC